Following are 4 T cell receptor beta chains from one sample sequenced in a study of T cells in Graves' hyperthyroidism and ophthalmopathy. It was RNA transcripts that yielded the amplified TCR beta CDR3 regions. The TCR CDR3 first-round RT-PCR relied on the HTBI primer set. TCRdb analysed the multiplex PCR reads with MiXCR anew, one entry per CDR3 protein. The sample has around 190,000 distinct CDR3 sequences, about 15% seen once; the top ten hold 25% to 35%. The sample consisted of blood. The origin of the receptors is a woman between 45 and 65 years old with Graves' hyperthyroidism.

Ten or more counts support this clonotype. The chain combines TRBV7-9 with TRBJ1-2; D gene uncertain. V was clipped by 3 bases and J by 5 bases, with 16 bases between them. CDR1 SEHNR and CDR2 FQNEAQ come from the germline V gene (reference sequence). The length of the CDR3 is 15 residues. CDR3 DNA sequence: TGTGCCAGCAGCTTGGTCATGGCAGCCAGTTATGGCTACACCTTC. As protein: CASSLVMAASYGYTF.

This clonotype was observed a handful of times. A much larger clone sits a single nucleotide away, making a read error possible. The chain links TRBV5-5 to TRBJ2-1; 7 positions match TRBD2. Germline V gene data show CDR1 as SGHKS and CDR2 as YYEKEE (reference sequence). The CDR3 totals 15 residues. CDR3 nucleotides: TGTGCCAGCAGCTTGGAAGCGGGGCCTTACAATAAGCAGTTCTTC. Its translation: CASSLEAGPYNKQFF.

This clonotype was observed a handful of times. This may be a read error, as it is one base from a much larger clone. Here the CDR3 DNA reads TGTGCCAGTAGTGCCGTTGGGACAGGGGACTATCAGCCCCAGCATTTT. Translating gives CASSAVGTGDYQPQHF. The V call is TRBV19, the J call TRBJ1-5; 10 bases agree with TRBD1. The J segment lost 5 bases and the V segment lost 5 bases, leaving 9 bases of the junction unmatched. The germline V gene encodes CDR1 LNHDA and CDR2 SQIVND (reference sequence). This CDR3 comprises 16 residues.

This clonotype has ten or more counts. The V call is TRBV7-9, the J call TRBJ1-1; D possibly corresponds to TRBD1 (5 bases). V lost 2 bases and J 0 bases, leaving 10 bases between the germline ends. Looked up from germline, CDR1 is SEHNR and CDR2 is FQNEAQ (reference sequence). The CDR3 length is 15 residues. The chain's CDR3 is CASSLMAGVNTEAFF. Here the CDR3 DNA reads TGTGCCAGCAGCTTAATGGCGGGGGTGAACACTGAAGCTTTCTTT.